Below, one T cell receptor (beta chain) is given with its context. Its specificity is not known. At one of its ends the junction is not consistent with the germline gene, which may arise from a read error. The data are from a study of T-cell memory formation after mild COVID-19. Whole-study context: Clustering of TCRs was largely donor specific. Overall study findings and caveats: CD4+ contracting clones were mainly CM and EM; CD8+ ones, EMRA.

CDR1 SGDLS and CDR2 YYNGEE come from the germline V gene. There are 15 residues in the CDR3. TCRalpha and TCRbeta libraries used 5'RACE with constant-segment primers and UMIs. TCRdb re-derived calls from the 5' RACE reads in MiXCR, one entry per CDR3 protein. The data show a few hundred thousand distinct CDR3 sequences, roughly 15% seen once. The sequencing sample was made of PBMCs or a T cell subset sorted from them (not recorded which). This receptor was obtained from a man in his late teens or twenties who had mild COVID-19 (a few samples of this study predate the infection). Cell type and time point are not known. V and J are TRBV9 and TRBJ2-3; possible D gene TRBD2, 6 bases. The CDR3 DNA is TGTGCCAGCACACCTCGGGCGGGGCGCACATATACGCAGTATTTT. It specifies CASTPRAGRTYTQYF.